This T cell receptor (beta chain) was sequenced during a study of blood T cell repertoires in COVID-19. Whole-study context: Sites in the United States, Italy and Spain provided acute and convalescent COVID-19 samples. Sample material is recorded as cDNA or gDNA derived from T cells, B-cell-depleted T cells, or PBMCs.

Here immunoSEQ multiplex PCR was the method, and the copy in TCRdb shows in-frame clones only, minus some. The sample shows some 380,000 clones, 81% of them seen only once. The CDR3 runs 13 residues. Trimming cost V 4 bases and J 7 bases; bases outside gene matches: 4. Germline assignment: CDR1 GTSNPN and CDR2 SVGIG (reference sequence). This receptor was obtained from a human donor with acute or convalescent COVID-19. The donor label of this sample is uncertain. Sequencing used peripheral blood. The chain carries TRBV30 and TRBJ2-1, with TRBD2 matching over 10 bases. The CDR3 DNA follows: TGTGCCTGGACCACGGGACTAGCGAATGAGCAGTTCTTC. Its translation: CAWTTGLANEQFF.